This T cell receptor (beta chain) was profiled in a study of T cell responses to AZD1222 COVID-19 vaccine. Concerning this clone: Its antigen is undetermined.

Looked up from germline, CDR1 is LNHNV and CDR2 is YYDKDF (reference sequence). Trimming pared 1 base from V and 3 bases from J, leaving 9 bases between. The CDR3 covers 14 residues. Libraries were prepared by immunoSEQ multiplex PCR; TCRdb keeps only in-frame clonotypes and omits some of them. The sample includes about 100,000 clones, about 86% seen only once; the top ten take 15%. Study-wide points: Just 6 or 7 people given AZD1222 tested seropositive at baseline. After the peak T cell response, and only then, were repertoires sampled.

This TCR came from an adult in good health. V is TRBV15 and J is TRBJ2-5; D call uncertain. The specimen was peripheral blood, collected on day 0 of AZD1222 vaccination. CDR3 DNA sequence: TGTGCCACCAGCAGAGTCGCAACCGAAGAGACCCAGTACTTC. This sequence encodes CATSRVATEETQYF.